The clone carrying this T cell receptor (beta chain) was picked up one time. The antigen is undetermined. The entry originates in a study of T cell repertoires in ileal Crohn's disease. General observations from the study: Sorted CD8 T cells held more high-frequency clones than CD4.

Adults with ileal or ileocolonic Crohn's disease and an indication for resection were eligible. Data came from immunoSEQ multiplex PCR; TCRdb stores just in-frame clones and leaves some out. Here the sample spans about 15,000 clones, approximately 82% being singletons. Looked up from germline, CDR1 is SGHTA and CDR2 is FQGTGA. After removal of 2 bases from V and 1 base from J, the junction contained 9 bases not matched to a gene. This CDR3 has 18 residues. The sequence was collected from an adult with Crohn's disease. Sequences were obtained from ileal tissue. V gene TRBV7-3 combines with J gene TRBJ2-3; 10 bases are shared with TRBD1. The CDR3: CASSLGPGQGGRTDTQYF. CDR3 in DNA: TGTGCCAGCAGCTTAGGGCCCGGACAGGGGGGCCGCACAGATACGCAGTATTTT.